A single sample gave rise to the 29 T cell receptor beta chains below, sequenced in a study of T cell changes during pregnancy in multiple sclerosis (dated by TCRdb to the late 2010s). The library came from the immunoSEQ multiplex PCR assay. This immuneACCESS table, as held by TCRdb, lists in-frame sequences with V and J called but not all clones. Of the missing ones, under half trace to an unresolved V gene in checked studies; the others have no known cause. This sample gives about 75,000 clones in total; approximately 95% of them show up just once. The ten most abundant clones make up about 0.14% of the sample. The sequencing used CD4+ T cells from peripheral blood mononuclear cells, collected after pregnancy. Receptor source: a female donor with multiple sclerosis, enrolled in a pregnancy study.

V usage is TRBV28 and J usage is TRBJ2-7; the D is unclear. V lost 10 bases, J lost 0 bases, and 7 bases lay in between. This CDR3 comprises 11 residues. The germline gives CDR1 MDHEN, CDR2 SYDVKM. The CDR3 loop is CATRNSYEQYF. In DNA form, the CDR3 reads TGTGCCACGCGAAACTCCTACGAGCAGTACTTC.

This clone has only one observation. The V and J genes are TRBV5-1 and TRBJ2-5, with TRBD2 identical over 13 bases. Germline CDR1 SGHRS, CDR2 YFSETQ. The CDR3 length is 16 residues. V was pared by 3 bases and J by 4 bases, with 6 bases of the junction left unmatched. The CDR3 loop reads CASSSGLAGVGETQYF. In DNA form, the CDR3 reads TGCGCCAGCAGCTCCGGACTAGCGGGAGTTGGAGAGACCCAGTACTTC.

The rearrangement joins TRBV28 to TRBJ2-7; TRBD2 aligns across 7 bases. The CDR3 has 16 amino acids. In germline, CDR1 is MDHEN, CDR2 SYDVKM. Germline trimming cut 3 bases from V and 9 bases from J; bases unmatched to any gene: 17. CDR3 protein: CASSFIPPGGPGWQYF. Here the CDR3 DNA reads TGTGCCAGCAGTTTTATCCCCCCGGGAGGCCCCGGGTGGCAGTACTTC.

V and J are TRBV7-9 and TRBJ2-7, with D perhaps TRBD1 (6 bases). Germline loops: CDR1 SEHNR, CDR2 FQNEAQ (reference sequence). CDR3 length equals 16 residues. The V and J ends lost 11 bases and 2 bases respectively, with 25 bases between them. Written as DNA, the CDR3 is TGTGCCGGCCCGCCGATCACAGGGCTACTCCCCTACGAGCAGTACTTC. Translation gives CAGPPITGLLPYEQYF.

This chain connects TRBV2 to TRBJ1-5, with 11 bases identical to TRBD1. This CDR3 contains 17 residues. J lost 1 base, V lost 4 bases, and 6 bases had no gene match. Germline V CDR1 and CDR2: SNHLY, FYNNEI. The DNA of the CDR3 is TGTGCCAGCAGTGTAGGACAGGGGGCAGGCAGCAATCAGCCCCAGCATTTT. Encoded protein: CASSVGQGAGSNQPQHF.

The chain combines TRBV19 with TRBJ1-1; tentative D call: TRBD1 (5 bases). Germline V gene lookup returns CDR1 LNHDA and CDR2 SQIVND (reference sequence). Deletions cut 7 bases from V and 2 bases from J, with 8 bases between. The length of the CDR3 is 12 residues. CDR3 sequence: CASIDRNTEAFF. CDR3 coding DNA: TGTGCCAGTATTGACAGAAACACTGAAGCTTTCTTT.

The chain couples TRBV29-1 to TRBJ1-1; 7 bases are a match to TRBD1. Per germline, CDR1 SQVTM and CDR2 ANQGSEA. CDR3 length: 13 residues. J lost 4 bases, V lost 7 bases, and 9 bases had no gene match. The CDR3 DNA sequence: TGCAGCGCTAGACAGGGATTGGCCACTGAAGCTTTCTTT. It is translated as CSARQGLATEAFF.

This chain connects TRBV25-1 to TRBJ1-2; TRBD1 might be the D (5 bases). Trimming shortened V by 2 bases and J by 6 bases, and 10 bases separated the two germline ends. This CDR3 has 13 amino acids. The germline gives CDR1 MGHDK, CDR2 SYGVNS. The CDR3 bases are TGTGCCAGCAGTGAACCGGGGGACGATGGCTACACCTTC. It specifies CASSEPGDDGYTF.

The gene calls are TRBV5-4 and TRBJ2-1; TRBD1 aligns across 8 bases. CDR1 is SGHNT and CDR2 is YYREEE in the germline V gene (reference sequence). After removal of 4 bases from V and 7 bases from J, the junction contained 10 bases not matched to a gene. The CDR3 loop spans 15 amino acids. The CDR3 DNA sequence: TGTGCCAGCAGCCCGACAGGGGTACTACTTAATGAGCAGTTCTTC. Translating it yields CASSPTGVLLNEQFF.

The gene calls are TRBV7-9 and TRBJ1-3, with TRBD1 identical over 7 bases. CDR3 length: 15 residues. Germline assignment: CDR1 SEHNR and CDR2 FQNEAQ (reference sequence). The J segment lost 0 bases and the V segment lost 6 bases, leaving 5 bases of the junction unmatched. The CDR3 nucleotides read TGTGCCAGCAGGCGCGACAGGGACTCTGGAAACACCATATATTTT. The encoded protein is CASRRDRDSGNTIYF.

The J gene is TRBJ1-5, the V gene TRBV9; D not resolved. The V and J ends lost 4 bases and 0 bases respectively, with 11 bases between them. The CDR3 loop spans 15 amino acids. Germline V gives CDR1 SGDLS, CDR2 YYNGEE. CDR3 residues: CASSLEGDSNQPQHF. In nucleotides, the CDR3 is TGTGCCAGCAGCTTAGAGGGAGATAGCAATCAGCCCCAGCATTTT.

The chain has TRBV28 and TRBJ1-5; D may be TRBD1 (6 bases). CDR1 is MDHEN and CDR2 is SYDVKM in the germline V gene. There are 15 residues in the CDR3. The V end lost 3 bases, the J end lost 2 bases, and 11 bases lay between the germline ends. CDR3 residues: CASSFGQSGNQPQHF. In DNA form, the CDR3 reads TGTGCCAGCAGTTTCGGACAGTCCGGCAATCAGCCCCAGCATTTT. The full variable domain, its missing parts supplied by reference TRBV28 and TRBJ1-5, is DVKVTQSSRYLVKRTGEKVFLECVQDMDHENMFWYRQDPGLGLRLIYFSYDVKMKEKGDIPEGYSVSREKKERFSLILESASTNQTSMYLCASSFGQSGNQPQHFGDGTRLSIL.

The J gene is TRBJ1-2, the V gene TRBV2; possible D gene TRBD1, 5 bases. The CDR3 covers 11 residues. Germline CDR1 is SNHLY and CDR2 is FYNNEI. V was clipped by 7 bases and J by 3 bases, with 6 bases between them. The CDR3 bases are TGTGCCAGCACCAGGGACTATGGCTACACCTTC. Translation gives CASTRDYGYTF.

This sequence joins TRBV29-1 and TRBJ1-1, with D unresolved. V was clipped by 4 bases and J by 1 base, with 7 bases between them. CDR1 and CDR2 from the germline V gene are SQVTM and ANQGSEA. The CDR3 is made up of 12 amino acids. The CDR3 here is CSVVGGNTEAFF. The CDR3 DNA sequence: TGCAGCGTTGTCGGCGGGAACACTGAAGCTTTCTTT.

This clone was detected only once. The chain couples TRBV19 to TRBJ2-7; 8 bases agree with TRBD1. The germline CDR1 and CDR2 sequences are LNHDA and SQIVND (reference sequence). The CDR3 length is 15 residues. J was trimmed by 3 bases and V by 3 bases; bases with no gene match: 7. The CDR3 here is CASSIRQGRLYEQYF. CDR3 sequence (DNA): TGTGCCAGTAGTATCCGACAGGGGAGACTCTACGAGCAGTACTTC.

The chain joins TRBV2 to TRBJ2-7; 11 bases agree with TRBD1. CDR1 is SNHLY and CDR2 is FYNNEI in the germline V gene. V shed 6 bases and J 3 bases; nucleotides not matched to a gene: 4. The CDR3 is made up of 14 amino acids. The CDR3 here is CASRTGTGGYEQYF. The CDR3 DNA is TGTGCCAGCAGGACCGGGACAGGGGGCTACGAGCAGTACTTC.

J is TRBJ2-1 and V is TRBV5-4, with 7 positions matching TRBD2. J gave up 5 bases and V 0 bases, and 5 bases lay outside the gene matches. The V gene's germline CDR1 is SGHNT and CDR2 YYREEE (reference sequence). CDR3 length: 15 residues. CDR3 nucleotides: TGTGCCAGCAGCTTGGGGCCTAGCGGAAACAATGAGCAGTTCTTC. This encodes CASSLGPSGNNEQFF.

The rearrangement joins TRBV7-9 to TRBJ2-7; 7 nucleotides align to TRBD1. From germline, CDR1 is SEHNR and CDR2 FQNEAQ (reference sequence). V gave up 6 bases and J gave up 5 bases; unmatched junction bases: 10. The CDR3 is 14 amino acids. In DNA, the CDR3 is TGTGCCAGCAGACCCAACAGGGGCCCTAACGAGCAGTACTTC. This translates into CASRPNRGPNEQYF.

The CDR3 here is CASSVETSSANTGELFF. CDR3 nucleotides: TGTGCCAGTAGTGTGGAGACCTCGAGCGCGAACACCGGGGAGCTGTTTTTT. The chain combines TRBV19 with TRBJ2-2; D remains unclear. From germline, CDR1 is LNHDA and CDR2 SQIVND (reference sequence). Trimming left V 5 bases short and J 0 bases short, with 16 bases between. The CDR3 extends over 17 amino acids. The variable domain in full, completed from reference TRBV19 and TRBJ2-2, reads DGGITQSPKYLFRKEGQNVTLSCEQNLNHDAMYWYRQDPGQGLRLIYYSQIVNDFQKGDIAEGYSVSREKKESFPLTVTSAQKNPTAFYLCASSVETSSANTGELFFGEGSRLTVL.

This CDR3 reads CASSSKINSDTQYF. Here the CDR3 DNA reads TGTGCCAGCAGCTCCAAGATTAACTCAGATACGCAGTATTTT. V and J are TRBV5-4 and TRBJ2-3; no reliable D call. The CDR3 loop spans 14 amino acids. The germline V gene has CDR1 SGHNT and CDR2 YYREEE (reference sequence). V lost 3 bases and J 4 bases, leaving 12 bases between the germline ends. Supplemented by reference TRBV5-4 and TRBJ2-3, the full variable domain reads ETGVTQSPTHLIKTRGQQVTLRCSSQSGHNTVSWYQQALGQGPQFIFQYYREEENGRGNFPPRFSGLQFPNYSSELNVNALELDDSALYLCASSSKINSDTQYFGPGTRLTVL.

This chain joins TRBV28 and TRBJ2-5; no clear D. In germline, CDR1 is MDHEN, CDR2 SYDVKM. V was cut by 2 bases and J by 1 base, with 8 bases left in between. The CDR3 has 14 residues. The CDR3 nucleotides read TGTGCCAGCAGTTTAGTGCTCAGCCAAGAGACCCAGTACTTC. Amino acid sequence: CASSLVLSQETQYF.

The CDR3 here is CASSRDRGQTGELFF. The CDR3, as DNA: TGTGCCAGCAGTCGGGACAGGGGGCAAACCGGGGAGCTGTTTTTT. V is TRBV6-5 and J is TRBJ2-2; 12 bases are shared with TRBD1. Germline CDR1 and CDR2: MNHEY and SVGAGI. There are 15 residues in the CDR3. Trimming removed 5 bases from V and 5 bases from J; junction bases left unmatched: 3.

The rearrangement uses TRBV4-3 and TRBJ2-5; 11 positions agree with TRBD2. CDR3 size: 17 residues. With V trimmed by 4 bases and J by 2 bases, 9 bases remained unmatched. Germline CDR1 reads LGHNA; CDR2 reads YSLEER. The CDR3 protein is CASSRGPGLAEQETQYF. The CDR3 nucleotides read TGCGCCAGCAGCCGAGGCCCGGGACTAGCGGAACAAGAGACCCAGTACTTC.

The CDR3 is CASSWDFATDTQYF. The CDR3 DNA reads TGTGCCAGCAGTTGGGACTTCGCTACAGATACGCAGTATTTT. The chain uses TRBV2 and TRBJ2-3; D possibly corresponds to TRBD2 (6 bases). The V gene's germline CDR1 is SNHLY and CDR2 FYNNEI. This CDR3 region has 14 residues. The germline V and J ends were trimmed by 5 bases and 3 bases, with 12 bases remaining between them.

This chain links TRBV4-2 with TRBJ1-5; D may be TRBD1 (6 bases). The CDR3 has 15 amino acids. V was pared by 0 bases and J by 6 bases, with 12 bases between. CDR1 is LGHNA, CDR2 YNFKEQ, per germline. CDR3 amino acids: CASSQDRGASQPQHF. Written as DNA, the CDR3 is TGTGCCAGCAGCCAAGACCGGGGGGCTAGTCAGCCCCAGCATTTT.

V usage is TRBV25-1 and J usage is TRBJ1-2, with a possible D match to TRBD1 (6 bases). The ends were cut back, 6 bases at V and 8 bases at J, with 13 bases in the middle. CDR3 size: 12 residues. The germline V gene has CDR1 MGHDK and CDR2 SYGVNS. In DNA form, the CDR3 reads TGTGCCAGCAGGGGAGACAGGAGCGGCTACACCTTC. Protein product: CASRGDRSGYTF.

This chain uses TRBV5-8 with TRBJ2-7; TRBD1 agrees at 7 bases. CDR1 SGHTS and CDR2 YDEGEE come from the germline V gene. The CDR3 is made up of 14 amino acids. The junction had 5 bases not matched to a gene; V was cut back by 0 bases and J by 5 bases. The CDR3 reads CASSLVAGGHEQYF. CDR3 DNA sequence: TGTGCCAGCAGCTTGGTGGCAGGGGGACACGAGCAGTACTTC. Drawing the rest from reference TRBV5-8 and TRBJ2-7, the complete variable domain is EAGVTQSPTHLIKTRGQQATLRCSPISGHTSVYWYQQALGLGLQFLLWYDEGEERNRGNFPPRFSGRQFPNYSSELNVNALELEDSALYLCASSLVAGGHEQYFGPGTRLTVT.

The chain uses TRBV28 and TRBJ1-5; D is perhaps TRBD1 (6 bases). Germline V gene data show CDR1 as MDHEN and CDR2 as SYDVKM. This CDR3 has 14 amino acids. Trimming took off 6 bases at V and 4 bases at J, with 13 bases between the two ends. CDR3: CASRAYRENQPQHF. In DNA, the CDR3 is TGTGCCAGCAGGGCGTACAGGGAGAATCAGCCCCAGCATTTT. Full variable domain (rest looked up from reference TRBV28 and TRBJ1-5): DVKVTQSSRYLVKRTGEKVFLECVQDMDHENMFWYRQDPGLGLRLIYFSYDVKMKEKGDIPEGYSVSREKKERFSLILESASTNQTSMYLCASRAYRENQPQHFGDGTRLSIL.

This clone was counted once. The chain uses TRBV28 and TRBJ1-2; D is unclear. Germline assignment: CDR1 MDHEN and CDR2 SYDVKM. The V gene lost 3 bases and the J gene lost 0 bases, with 8 bases spanning the gap. The CDR3 has 14 residues. CDR3 region: CASSLRRANYGYTF. CDR3 bases: TGTGCCAGCAGTTTGAGGCGAGCTAACTATGGCTACACCTTC.